This T cell receptor beta chain derives from a study of T cells in women clearing cervical HPV infection. In the study overall: Only a few women had HLA typing results available.

Turning to this clone: Its antigen is unidentified.

TCRdb's copy holds only in-frame clones and misses some; the assay was immunoSEQ multiplex PCR. The sample spans around 30,000 clones; the ten largest clones claim 15% to 20%. Study observations and caveats: CIN3+ cases had significantly higher TCR richness than controls; evenness did not differ.

The sample taken for sequencing was blood buffy coat. This receptor was obtained from a woman aged 18 to 75 with a cervical HPV16 infection that either progressed to CIN3+ or cleared (not recorded which).

Incomplete CDR3 DNA: TGTGCCAGCAGTTACAGGGACAGACAGGTGGAG. It translates to CASSYRDRQVE. The whole CDR3 region reads CASSYRDRQVELFF. The chain uses TRBV6-2 or TRBV6-3 and TRBJ2-2, with 7 bases aligning to TRBD1. The CDR3 end is not reached by the read, which stops 3 residues before it; the germline J gene fills it in. Germline CDR1 and CDR2: MNHEY and SVGEGT. Unmatched junction bases numbered 7, after V lost 2 bases and J lost 10 bases. CDR3 length: 14 amino acids.